This entry lists 12 T cell receptor beta chains sequenced from one sample in a study of OX40 agonist ivuxolimab in advanced cancers. This table comes from immunoSEQ multiplex PCR, and its TCRdb copy is limited to in-frame clones, with some not included. The repertoire includes 80,000 or so clones, around 91% of them detected once, and about 1.7% sits in the top ten. This material consisted of CD4+ or CD8+ T cells sorted from blood, taken in a trial of the OX40 agonist ivuxolimab. The origin of the receptors is an adult with an advanced solid tumor such as melanoma, head and neck, liver or kidney cancer.

The J gene is TRBJ2-1, the V gene TRBV6-6, with TRBD2 as a possible D gene (5 bases). This CDR3 spans 14 amino acids. CDR1 and CDR2 (germline): MNHNY, SVGAGI (reference sequence). V was pared by 5 bases and J by 4 bases, with 12 bases between. The CDR3 nucleotides read TGTGCCAGCAGTCAGCGGACGGTTTACAATGAGCAGTTCTTC. Amino acids: CASSQRTVYNEQFF.

The rearrangement joins TRBV28 to TRBJ2-7, with 12 bases fitting TRBD2. After removal of 6 bases from V and 7 bases from J, the junction contained 13 bases not matched to a gene. Germline V gene data show CDR1 as MDHEN and CDR2 as SYDVKM. CDR3 length: 16 residues. CDR3 region: CASRARLAGASGEQYF. CDR3 coding DNA: TGTGCCAGCAGAGCCCGACTAGCGGGAGCGTCTGGGGAGCAGTACTTC.

Turning to this clone: Other nucleotide sequences in the sample specify the same CDR3. This CDR3 is CASSLESGNYGYTF. CDR3 nucleotides: TGTGCCAGCAGCTTAGAATCGGGAAACTATGGCTACACCTTC. The chain links TRBV7-2 to TRBJ1-2; D gene uncertain. Between the trimmed V and J ends, which lost 1 base and 2 bases, there was a span of 8 bases. The CDR3 runs 14 residues. Germline CDR1 is SGHTA and CDR2 is FQGNSA.

V usage is TRBV6-1 and J usage is TRBJ1-4; D is perhaps TRBD1 (5 bases). V was shortened by 4 bases and J by 6 bases, with 15 bases between the two germline ends. There are 15 residues in the CDR3. Per the germline V gene, CDR1 is MNHNS and CDR2 is SASEGT. The CDR3 DNA reads TGTGCCAGCAGTGGGCGGGGGAGTGAGGATGAAAAACTGTTTTTT. The encoded protein is CASSGRGSEDEKLFF.

This clone was seen a handful of times. The rearrangement links TRBV30 to TRBJ2-3; 9 nucleotides align to TRBD2. Germline V gene sequence: CDR1 GTSNPN, CDR2 SVGIG (reference sequence). V was clipped by 0 bases and J by 0 bases; unmatched bases: 4. The CDR3 has 16 amino acids. This CDR3 is CAWSVGLAGSTDTQYF. In DNA, the CDR3 is TGTGCCTGGAGTGTAGGGCTAGCGGGGAGCACAGATACGCAGTATTTT.

This clone was picked up a small number of times. The chain has TRBV5-1 and TRBJ2-7, with a tentative D call TRBD1 (6 bases). The CDR3 contains 15 residues. Deletions cut 6 bases from V and 2 bases from J, with 18 bases between. Germline V gives CDR1 SGHRS, CDR2 YFSETQ. The chain's CDR3 is CASIVTDRPTYEQYF. CDR3 coding DNA: TGCGCCAGCATCGTGACCGACAGGCCGACCTACGAGCAGTACTTC.

V usage is TRBV19 and J usage is TRBJ2-1; D is perhaps TRBD1 or TRBD2 (5 bases each). Germline values: CDR1 LNHDA, CDR2 SQIVND (reference sequence). V dropped 5 bases and J dropped 4 bases, with 12 bases sitting between them. The CDR3 length is 14 residues. DNA of the CDR3: TGTGCCAGTAGTGGGACGTTCCGGTACAATGAGCAGTTCTTC. Translating gives CASSGTFRYNEQFF.

The chain carries TRBV7-2 and TRBJ1-2; no clear D gene. The CDR3 is 14 residues long. Germline V gene sequence: CDR1 SGHTA, CDR2 FQGNSA. V was clipped by 2 bases and J by 5 bases, with 12 bases between them. Written as DNA, the CDR3 is TGTGCCAGCAGCTTAAGTGACGGAAGTTATGGCTACACCTTC. Its protein is CASSLSDGSYGYTF.

The CDR3 reads CASSSLTGGRDTQYF. DNA of the CDR3: TGTGCCAGTAGTTCCTTGACAGGGGGCAGAGATACGCAGTATTTT. The chain combines TRBV19 with TRBJ2-3, with 10 nucleotides matching TRBD1. CDR1 LNHDA and CDR2 SQIVND come from the germline V gene (reference sequence). There are 15 residues in the CDR3. V gave up 5 bases and J gave up 5 bases; unmatched junction bases: 7.

This clone came up a few times. V gene TRBV11-3 combines with J gene TRBJ2-7; D is possibly TRBD1 or TRBD2 (5 bases each). From germline, CDR1 is SGHNT and CDR2 YENEEA. This CDR3 has 14 residues. Trimming left V 1 base short and J 5 bases short, with 12 bases between. The CDR3: CASSLVAGSNEQYF. The CDR3 coding sequence is TGTGCCAGCAGCTTAGTGGCAGGGAGCAACGAGCAGTACTTC.

V gene TRBV9 combines with J gene TRBJ2-7; 7 nucleotides agree with TRBD1. The CDR3 has 15 residues. J gave up 0 bases and V 3 bases, and 6 bases lay outside the gene matches. Germline-derived CDR1 and CDR2 are SGDLS and YYNGEE. The CDR3: CASSATGTDSYEQYF. The CDR3 nucleotides are TGTGCCAGCAGCGCGACCGGGACAGACTCCTACGAGCAGTACTTC.

The chain combines TRBV9 with TRBJ2-3; a possible D gene is TRBD2 (6 bases). Between the trimmed V and J ends, which lost 1 base and 4 bases, there was a span of 19 bases. This CDR3 region has 17 residues. Germline lookup yields CDR1 SGDLS and CDR2 YYNGEE. CDR3 sequence reads: CASSVFSRQGGSDTQYF. As DNA, the CDR3 is TGTGCCAGCAGCGTATTTAGTCGGCAGGGAGGCTCAGATACGCAGTATTTT.